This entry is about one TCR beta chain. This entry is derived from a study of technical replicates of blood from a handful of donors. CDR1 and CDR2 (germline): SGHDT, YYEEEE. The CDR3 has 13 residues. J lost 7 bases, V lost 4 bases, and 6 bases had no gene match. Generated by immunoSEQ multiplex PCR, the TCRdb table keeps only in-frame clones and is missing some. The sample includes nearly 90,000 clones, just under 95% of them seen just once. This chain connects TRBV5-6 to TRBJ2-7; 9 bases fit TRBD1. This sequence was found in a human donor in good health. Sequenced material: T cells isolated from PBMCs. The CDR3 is CASSHRGPGEQYF. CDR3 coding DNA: TGTGCCAGCAGCCACAGGGGGCCGGGGGAGCAGTACTTC.